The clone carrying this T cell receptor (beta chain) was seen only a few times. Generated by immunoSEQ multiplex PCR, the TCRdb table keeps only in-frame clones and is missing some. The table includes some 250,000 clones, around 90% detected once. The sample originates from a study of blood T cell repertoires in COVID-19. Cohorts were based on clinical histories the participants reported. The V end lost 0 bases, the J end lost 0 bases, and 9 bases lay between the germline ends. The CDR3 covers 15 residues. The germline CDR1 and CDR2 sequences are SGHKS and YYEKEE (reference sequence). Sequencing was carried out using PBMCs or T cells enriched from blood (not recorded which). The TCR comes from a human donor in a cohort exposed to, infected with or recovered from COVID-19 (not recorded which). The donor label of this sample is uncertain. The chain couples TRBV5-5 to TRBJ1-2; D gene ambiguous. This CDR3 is CASSLEEGPNYGYTF. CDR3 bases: TGTGCCAGCAGCTTGGAGGAGGGTCCTAACTATGGCTACACCTTC.